This T cell receptor (beta chain) was sequenced for a study of cytomegalovirus exposure and HLA in healthy donors. The donors were in the roughly 120-subject validation cohort, distinct from the approximately 670-subject first cohort. Clones were read by immunoSEQ multiplex PCR, and TCRdb kept only the in-frame ones, dropping some. The data hold fewer than 60,000 clones, with roughly 93% observed a single time. Germline lookup yields CDR1 MNHEY and CDR2 SVGAGI. V lost 7 bases to trimming and J lost 7 bases; unmatched junction nucleotides: 11. This CDR3 is 14 amino acids long. The chain carries TRBV6-5 and TRBJ2-3, with 7 bases that match TRBD1. This sequence was found in a woman aged 18-29 years in good health and CMV-seropositive. Sequenced: PBMCs. The CDR3, as DNA: TGTGCCAGCAAACCGGGACAGCCTATTCATACGCAGTATTTT. Translated: CASKPGQPIHTQYF.